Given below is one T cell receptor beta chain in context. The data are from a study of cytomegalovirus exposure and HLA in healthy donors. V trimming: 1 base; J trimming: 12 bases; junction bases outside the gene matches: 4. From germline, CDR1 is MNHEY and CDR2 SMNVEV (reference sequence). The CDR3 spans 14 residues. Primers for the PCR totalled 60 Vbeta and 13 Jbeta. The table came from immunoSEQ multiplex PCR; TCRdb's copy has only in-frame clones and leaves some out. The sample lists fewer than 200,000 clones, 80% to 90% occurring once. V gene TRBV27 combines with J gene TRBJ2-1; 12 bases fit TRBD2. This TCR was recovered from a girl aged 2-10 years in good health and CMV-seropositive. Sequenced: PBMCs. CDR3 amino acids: CASSLWSSGGGQFF. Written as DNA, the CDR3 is TGTGCCAGCAGTTTATGGTCTAGCGGGGGGGGGCAGTTCTTC.